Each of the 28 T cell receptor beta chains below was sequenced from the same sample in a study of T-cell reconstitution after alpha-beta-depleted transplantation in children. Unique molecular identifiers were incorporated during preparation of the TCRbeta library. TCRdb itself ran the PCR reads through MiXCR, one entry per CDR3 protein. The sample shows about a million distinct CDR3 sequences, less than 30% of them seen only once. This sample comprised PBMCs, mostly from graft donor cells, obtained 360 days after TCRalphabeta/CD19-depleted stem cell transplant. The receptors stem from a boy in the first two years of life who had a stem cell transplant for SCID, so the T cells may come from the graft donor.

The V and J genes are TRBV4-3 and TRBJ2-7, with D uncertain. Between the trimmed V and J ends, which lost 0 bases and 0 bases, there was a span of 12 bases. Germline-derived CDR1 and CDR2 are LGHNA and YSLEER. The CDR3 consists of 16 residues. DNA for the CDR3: TGCGCCAGCAGCCAAGATACCGGTTCCTCCTCCTACGAGCAGTACTTC. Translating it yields CASSQDTGSSSYEQYF.

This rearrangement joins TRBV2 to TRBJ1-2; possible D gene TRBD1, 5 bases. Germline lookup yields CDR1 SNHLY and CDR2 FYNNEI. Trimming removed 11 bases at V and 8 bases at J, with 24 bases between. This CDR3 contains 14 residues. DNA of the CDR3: TGTGCCTGCTGTTCCTTGGTCGTCGGGGGAGGCTACACCTTC. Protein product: CACCSLVVGGGYTF.

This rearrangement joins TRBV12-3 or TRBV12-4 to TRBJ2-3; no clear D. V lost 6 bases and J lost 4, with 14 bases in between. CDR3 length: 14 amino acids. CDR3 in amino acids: CASSPYHSADTQYF. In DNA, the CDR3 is TGTGCCAGCAGCCCCTACCACAGCGCAGATACGCAGTATTTT.

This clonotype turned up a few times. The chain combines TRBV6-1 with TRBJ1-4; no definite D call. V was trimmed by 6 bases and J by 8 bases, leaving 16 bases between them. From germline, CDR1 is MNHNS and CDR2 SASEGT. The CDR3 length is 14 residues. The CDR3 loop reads CASSPPRGREKLFF. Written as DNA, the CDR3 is TGTGCCAGCAGCCCGCCCCGAGGAAGAGAAAAACTGTTTTTT.

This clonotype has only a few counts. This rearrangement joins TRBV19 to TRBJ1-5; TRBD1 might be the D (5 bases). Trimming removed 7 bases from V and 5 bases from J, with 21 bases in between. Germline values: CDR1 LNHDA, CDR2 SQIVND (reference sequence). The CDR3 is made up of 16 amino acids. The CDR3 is CASTLGKGTSDQPQHF. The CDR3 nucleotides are TGTGCCAGTACACTCGGGAAAGGGACGTCTGATCAGCCCCAGCATTTT.

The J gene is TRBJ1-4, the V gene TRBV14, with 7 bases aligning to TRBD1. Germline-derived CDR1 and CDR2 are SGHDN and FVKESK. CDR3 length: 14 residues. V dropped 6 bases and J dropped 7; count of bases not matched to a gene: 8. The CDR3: CASRGTDTTEKLFF. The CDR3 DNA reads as TGTGCCAGCAGGGGGACAGACACGACTGAAAAACTGTTTTTT. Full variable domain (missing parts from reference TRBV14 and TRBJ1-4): EAGVTQFPSHSVIEKGQTVTLRCDPISGHDNLYWYRRVMGKEIKFLLHFVKESKQDESGMPNNRFLAERTGGTYSTLKVQPAELEDSGVYFCASRGTDTTEKLFFGSGTQLSVL.

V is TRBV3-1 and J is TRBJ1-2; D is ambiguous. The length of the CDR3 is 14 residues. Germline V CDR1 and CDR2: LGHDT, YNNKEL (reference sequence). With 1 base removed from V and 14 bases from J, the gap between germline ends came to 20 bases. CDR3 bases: TGTGCCAGCAGCCAAGGCGACATGCGGGGAACGGGTACCTTC. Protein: CASSQGDMRGTGTF.

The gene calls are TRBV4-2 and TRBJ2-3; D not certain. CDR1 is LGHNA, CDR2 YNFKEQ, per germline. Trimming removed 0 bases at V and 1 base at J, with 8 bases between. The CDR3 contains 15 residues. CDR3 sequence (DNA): TGTGCCAGCAGCCAAGATGCGGCCCGCACAGATACGCAGTATTTT. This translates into CASSQDAARTDTQYF.

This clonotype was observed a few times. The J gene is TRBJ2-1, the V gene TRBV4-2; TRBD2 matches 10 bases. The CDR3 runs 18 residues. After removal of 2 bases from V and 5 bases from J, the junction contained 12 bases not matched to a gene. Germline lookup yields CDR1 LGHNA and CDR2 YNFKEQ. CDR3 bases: TGTGCCAGCAGCCAACAACCACTAGCGGGGACAGATAACAATGAGCAGTTCTTC. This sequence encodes CASSQQPLAGTDNNEQFF.

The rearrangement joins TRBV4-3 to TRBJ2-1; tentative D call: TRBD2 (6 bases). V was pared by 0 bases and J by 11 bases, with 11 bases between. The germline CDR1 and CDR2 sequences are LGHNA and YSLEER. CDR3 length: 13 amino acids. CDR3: CASSQDRTSKQFF. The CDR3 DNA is TGCGCCAGCAGCCAAGATCGAACTAGCAAGCAGTTCTTC.

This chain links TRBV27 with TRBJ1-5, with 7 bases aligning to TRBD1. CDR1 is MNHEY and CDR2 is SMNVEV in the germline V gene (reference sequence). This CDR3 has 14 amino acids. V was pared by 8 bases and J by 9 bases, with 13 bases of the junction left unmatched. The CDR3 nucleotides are TGTGCCAGCGGGACAGCGACCGGCACAGGGCCCCAGCATTTT. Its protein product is CASGTATGTGPQHF.

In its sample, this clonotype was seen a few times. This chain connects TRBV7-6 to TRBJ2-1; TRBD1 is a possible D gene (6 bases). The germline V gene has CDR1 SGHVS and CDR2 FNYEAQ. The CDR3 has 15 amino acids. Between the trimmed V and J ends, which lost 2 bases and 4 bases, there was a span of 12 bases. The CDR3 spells CASSLQDSQYNEQFF. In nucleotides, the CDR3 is TGTGCCAGCAGCTTACAGGACAGCCAATACAATGAGCAGTTCTTC.

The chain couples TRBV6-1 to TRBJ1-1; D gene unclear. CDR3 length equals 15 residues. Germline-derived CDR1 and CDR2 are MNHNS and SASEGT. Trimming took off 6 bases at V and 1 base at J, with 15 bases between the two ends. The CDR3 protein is CASRRLGLTNTEAFF. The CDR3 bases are TGTGCCAGCAGACGCCTTGGGCTGACGAACACTGAAGCTTTCTTT.

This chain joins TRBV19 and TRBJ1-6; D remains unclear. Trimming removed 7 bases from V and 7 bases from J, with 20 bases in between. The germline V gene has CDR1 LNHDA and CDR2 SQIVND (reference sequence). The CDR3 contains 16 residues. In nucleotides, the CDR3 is TGTGCCAGTATGACTATATCAAGCCGCTCGAATTCACCCCTCCACTTT. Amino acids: CASMTISSRSNSPLHF.

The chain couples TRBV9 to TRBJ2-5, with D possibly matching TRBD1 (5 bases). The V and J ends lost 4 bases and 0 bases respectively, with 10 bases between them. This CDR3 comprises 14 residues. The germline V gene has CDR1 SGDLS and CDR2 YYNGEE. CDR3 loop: CASSSWTNQETQYF. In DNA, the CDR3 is TGTGCCAGCAGCTCATGGACAAACCAAGAGACCCAGTACTTC.

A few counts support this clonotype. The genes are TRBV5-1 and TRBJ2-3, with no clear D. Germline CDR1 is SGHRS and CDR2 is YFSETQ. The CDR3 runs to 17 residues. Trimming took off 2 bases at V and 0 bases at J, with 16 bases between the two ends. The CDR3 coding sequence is TGCGCCAGCAGCTTTTTAACAGCACAAACTAGCACAGATACGCAGTATTTT. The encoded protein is CASSFLTAQTSTDTQYF.

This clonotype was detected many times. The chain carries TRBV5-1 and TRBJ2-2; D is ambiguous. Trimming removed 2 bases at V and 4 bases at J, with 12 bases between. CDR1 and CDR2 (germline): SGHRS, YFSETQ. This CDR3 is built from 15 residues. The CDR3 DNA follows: TGCGCCAGCAGCTTCTTCCCAGATATCACCGGGGAGCTGTTTTTT. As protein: CASSFFPDITGELFF.

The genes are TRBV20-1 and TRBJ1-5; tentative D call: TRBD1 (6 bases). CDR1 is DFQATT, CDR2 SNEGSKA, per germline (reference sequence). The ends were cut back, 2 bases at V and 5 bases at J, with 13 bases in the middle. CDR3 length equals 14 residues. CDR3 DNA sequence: TGCAGTGCTAGAAGGGGCAGGGGTGATCAGCCCCAGCATTTT. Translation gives CSARRGRGDQPQHF.

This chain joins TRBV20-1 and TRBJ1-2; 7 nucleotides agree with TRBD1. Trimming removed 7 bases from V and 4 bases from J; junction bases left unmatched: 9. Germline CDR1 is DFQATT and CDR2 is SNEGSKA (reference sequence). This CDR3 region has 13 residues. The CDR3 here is CSVYLRQGYGYTF. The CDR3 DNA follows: TGCAGTGTCTACCTACGACAGGGCTATGGCTACACCTTC.

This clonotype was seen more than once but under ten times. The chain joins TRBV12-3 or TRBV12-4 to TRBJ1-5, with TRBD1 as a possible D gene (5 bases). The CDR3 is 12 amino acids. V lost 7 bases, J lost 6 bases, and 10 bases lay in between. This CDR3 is CASTRRGQPQHF. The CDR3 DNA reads TGTGCCAGCACCCGAAGGGGTCAGCCCCAGCATTTT.

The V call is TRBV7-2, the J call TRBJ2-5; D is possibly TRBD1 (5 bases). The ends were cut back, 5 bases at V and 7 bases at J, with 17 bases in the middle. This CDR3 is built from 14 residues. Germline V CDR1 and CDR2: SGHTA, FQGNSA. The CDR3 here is CASSISQGGVTQYF. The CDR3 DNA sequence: TGTGCCAGCAGCATAAGTCAGGGTGGAGTGACCCAGTACTTC.

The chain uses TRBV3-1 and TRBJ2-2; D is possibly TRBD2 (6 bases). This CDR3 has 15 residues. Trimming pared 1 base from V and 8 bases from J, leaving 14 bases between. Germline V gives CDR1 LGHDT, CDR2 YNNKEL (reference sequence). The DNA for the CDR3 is TGTGCCAGCAGCCAAGGAGGGACTCGAACTGGGGAGCTGTTTTTT. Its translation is CASSQGGTRTGELFF.

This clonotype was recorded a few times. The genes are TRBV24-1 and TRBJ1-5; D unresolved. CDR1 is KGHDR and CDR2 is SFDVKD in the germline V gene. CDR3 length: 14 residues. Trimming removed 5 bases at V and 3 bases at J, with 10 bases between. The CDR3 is CATSGSGDNQPQHF. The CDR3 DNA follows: TGTGCCACCAGTGGATCCGGGGACAATCAGCCCCAGCATTTT.

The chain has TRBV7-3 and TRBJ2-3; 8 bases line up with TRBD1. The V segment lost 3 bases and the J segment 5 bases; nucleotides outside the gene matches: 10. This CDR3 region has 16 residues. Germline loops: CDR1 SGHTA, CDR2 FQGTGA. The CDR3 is CASSFGQGRVRDTQYF. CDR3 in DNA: TGTGCCAGCAGCTTTGGACAGGGCCGGGTCAGAGATACGCAGTATTTT.

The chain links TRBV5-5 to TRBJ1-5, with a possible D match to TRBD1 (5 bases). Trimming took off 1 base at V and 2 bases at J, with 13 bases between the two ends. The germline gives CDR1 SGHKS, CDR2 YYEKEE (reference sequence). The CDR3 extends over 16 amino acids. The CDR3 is CASSLIGQGRNQPQHF. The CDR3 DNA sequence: TGTGCCAGCAGCTTGATAGGGCAGGGTCGCAATCAGCCCCAGCATTTT.

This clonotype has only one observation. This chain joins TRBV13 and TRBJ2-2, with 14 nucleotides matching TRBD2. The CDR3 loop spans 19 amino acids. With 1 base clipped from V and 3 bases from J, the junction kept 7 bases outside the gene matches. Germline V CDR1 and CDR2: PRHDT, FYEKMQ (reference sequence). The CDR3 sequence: CASSLAVTSGGADTGELFF. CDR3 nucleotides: TGTGCCAGCAGCTTAGCGGTGACTAGCGGGGGGGCCGACACCGGGGAGCTGTTTTTT.

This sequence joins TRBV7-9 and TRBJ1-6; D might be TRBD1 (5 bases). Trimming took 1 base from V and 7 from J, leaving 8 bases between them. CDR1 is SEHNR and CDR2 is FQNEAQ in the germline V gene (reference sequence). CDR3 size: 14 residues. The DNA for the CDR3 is TGTGCCAGCAGCTTAGGGGACTTCAATTCACCCCTCCACTTT. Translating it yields CASSLGDFNSPLHF.

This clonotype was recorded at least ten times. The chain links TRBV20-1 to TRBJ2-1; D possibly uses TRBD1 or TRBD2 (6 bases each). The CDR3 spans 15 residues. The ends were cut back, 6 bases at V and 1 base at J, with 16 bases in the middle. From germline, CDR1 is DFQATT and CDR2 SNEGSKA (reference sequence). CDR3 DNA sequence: TGCAGTGCGAGCTCTGGGGGGCTGTCCTACAATGAGCAGTTCTTC. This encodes CSASSGGLSYNEQFF.